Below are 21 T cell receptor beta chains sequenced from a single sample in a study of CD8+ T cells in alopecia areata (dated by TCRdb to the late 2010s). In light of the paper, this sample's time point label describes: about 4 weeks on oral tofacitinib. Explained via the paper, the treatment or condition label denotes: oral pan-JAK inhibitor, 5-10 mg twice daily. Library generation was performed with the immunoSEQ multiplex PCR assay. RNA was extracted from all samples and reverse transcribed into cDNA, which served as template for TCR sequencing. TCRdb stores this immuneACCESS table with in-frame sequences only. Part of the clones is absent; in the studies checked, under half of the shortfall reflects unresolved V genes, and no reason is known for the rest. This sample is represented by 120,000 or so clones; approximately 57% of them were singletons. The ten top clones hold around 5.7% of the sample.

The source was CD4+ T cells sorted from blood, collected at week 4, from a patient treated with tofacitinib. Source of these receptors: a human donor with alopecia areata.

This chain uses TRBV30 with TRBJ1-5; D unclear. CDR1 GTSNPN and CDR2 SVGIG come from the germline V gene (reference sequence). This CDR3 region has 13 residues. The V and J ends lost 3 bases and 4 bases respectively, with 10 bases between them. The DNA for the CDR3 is TGTGCCTGGAGCCAAGAAGGGAATCAGCCCCAGCATTTT. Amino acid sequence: CAWSQEGNQPQHF.

CDR3 sequence: CASAFWGTVNEKLFF. CDR3 in DNA: TGTGCCAGCGCCTTTTGGGGGACAGTGAATGAAAAACTGTTTTTT. The chain has TRBV5-6 and TRBJ1-4; 7 nucleotides match TRBD1. CDR1 and CDR2 from the germline V gene are SGHDT and YYEEEE. This CDR3 has 15 amino acids. The J segment lost 5 bases and the V segment lost 7 bases, leaving 11 bases of the junction unmatched.

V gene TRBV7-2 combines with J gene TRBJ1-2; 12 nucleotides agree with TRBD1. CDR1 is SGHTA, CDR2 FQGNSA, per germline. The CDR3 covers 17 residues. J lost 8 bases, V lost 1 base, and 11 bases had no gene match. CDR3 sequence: CASSLEFAGQGARGYTF. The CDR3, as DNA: TGTGCCAGCAGCTTAGAATTCGCGGGACAGGGGGCTCGCGGCTACACCTTC.

The CDR3 DNA reads TGTGCCAGCACCGGGACAGTTATTGGGGAGCAGTTCTTC. It codes for CASTGTVIGEQFF. The chain combines TRBV6-6 with TRBJ2-1; 7 bases line up with TRBD1. The CDR3 has 13 residues. Trimming at V came to 7 bases and at J to 10 bases, leaving 10 bases not matched to a gene. In germline, CDR1 is MNHNY, CDR2 SVGAGI (reference sequence).

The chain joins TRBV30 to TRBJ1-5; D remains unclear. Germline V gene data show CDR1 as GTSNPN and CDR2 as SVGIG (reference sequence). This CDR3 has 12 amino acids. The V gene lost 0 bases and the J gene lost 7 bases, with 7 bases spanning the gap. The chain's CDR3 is CAWSVGGQPQHF. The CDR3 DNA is TGTGCCTGGAGTGTGGGCGGCCAGCCCCAGCATTTT.

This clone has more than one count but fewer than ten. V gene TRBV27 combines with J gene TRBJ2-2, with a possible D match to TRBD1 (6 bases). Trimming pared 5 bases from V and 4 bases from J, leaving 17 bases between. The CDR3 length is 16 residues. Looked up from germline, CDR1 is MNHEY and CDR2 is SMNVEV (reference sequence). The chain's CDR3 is CASSPPGQVGTGELFF. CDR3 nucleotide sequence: TGTGCCAGCAGTCCCCCGGGACAAGTAGGCACCGGGGAGCTGTTTTTT.

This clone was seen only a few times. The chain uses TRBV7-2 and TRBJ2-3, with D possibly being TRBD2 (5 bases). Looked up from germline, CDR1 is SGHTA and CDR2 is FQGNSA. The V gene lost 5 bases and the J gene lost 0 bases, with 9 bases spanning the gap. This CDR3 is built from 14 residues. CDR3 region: CASSPIASTDTQYF. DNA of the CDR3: TGTGCCAGCAGCCCGATAGCGAGCACAGATACGCAGTATTTT.

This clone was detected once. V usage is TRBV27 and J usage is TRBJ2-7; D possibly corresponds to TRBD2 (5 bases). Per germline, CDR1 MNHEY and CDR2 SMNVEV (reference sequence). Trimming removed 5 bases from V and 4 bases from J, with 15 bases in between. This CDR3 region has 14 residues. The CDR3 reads CASSPRGESYEQYF. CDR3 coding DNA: TGTGCCAGCAGTCCCCGGGGTGAGAGTTACGAGCAGTACTTC.

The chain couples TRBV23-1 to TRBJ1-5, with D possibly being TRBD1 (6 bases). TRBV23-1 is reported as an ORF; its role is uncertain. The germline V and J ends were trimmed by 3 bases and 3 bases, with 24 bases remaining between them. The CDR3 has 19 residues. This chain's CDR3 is CASSHLGSPLQGDNQPQHF. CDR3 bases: TGCGCCAGCAGTCATCTCGGTTCGCCTTTACAGGGAGACAATCAGCCCCAGCATTTT.

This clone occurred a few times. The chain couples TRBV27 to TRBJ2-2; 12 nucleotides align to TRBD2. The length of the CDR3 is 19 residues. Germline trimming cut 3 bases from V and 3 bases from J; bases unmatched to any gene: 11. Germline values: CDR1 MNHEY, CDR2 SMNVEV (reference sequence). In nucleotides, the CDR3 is TGTGCCAGCAGTTTGTACGTGACTAGCGGGAGTTGGGACACCGGGGAGCTGTTTTTT. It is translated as CASSLYVTSGSWDTGELFF.

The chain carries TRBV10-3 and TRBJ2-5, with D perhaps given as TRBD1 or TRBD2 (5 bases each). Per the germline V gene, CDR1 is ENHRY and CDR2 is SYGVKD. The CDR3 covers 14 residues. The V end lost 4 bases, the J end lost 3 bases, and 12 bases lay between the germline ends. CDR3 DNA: TGTGCCATCAGTGGGCCAGGGACCAAAGAGACCCAGTACTTC. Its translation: CAISGPGTKETQYF.

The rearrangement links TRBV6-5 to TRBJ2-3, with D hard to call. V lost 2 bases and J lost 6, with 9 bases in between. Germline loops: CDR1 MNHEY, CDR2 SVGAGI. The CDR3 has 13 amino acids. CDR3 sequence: CASSYLSTDTQYF. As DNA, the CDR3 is TGTGCCAGCAGTTACCTTTCTACGGATACGCAGTATTTT.

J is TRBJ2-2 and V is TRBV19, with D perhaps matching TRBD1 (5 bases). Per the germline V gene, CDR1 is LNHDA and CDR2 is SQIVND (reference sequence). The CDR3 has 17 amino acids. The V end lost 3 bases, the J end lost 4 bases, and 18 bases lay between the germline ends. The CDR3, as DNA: TGTGCCAGTAGTATTCGTCGCGGCAGGGTGTTCACCGGGGAGCTGTTTTTT. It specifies CASSIRRGRVFTGELFF.

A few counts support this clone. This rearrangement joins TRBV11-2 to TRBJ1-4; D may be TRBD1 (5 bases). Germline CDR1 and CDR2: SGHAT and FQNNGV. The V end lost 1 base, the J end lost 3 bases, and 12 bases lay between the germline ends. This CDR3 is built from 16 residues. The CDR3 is CASSLGPGRSNEKLFF. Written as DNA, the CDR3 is TGTGCCAGCAGCTTAGGCCCGGGACGGTCTAATGAAAAACTGTTTTTT.

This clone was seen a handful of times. This CDR3 is CASSRQEPGQGAADTQYF. DNA for the CDR3: TGCGCCAGCAGCCGCCAAGAACCGGGACAGGGGGCGGCAGATACGCAGTATTTT. The genes are TRBV4-1 and TRBJ2-3; 12 bases are shared with TRBD1. V lost 4 bases and J lost 4; bases outside the gene matches: 12. Germline V gene lookup returns CDR1 MGHRA and CDR2 YSYEKL. The CDR3 extends over 18 amino acids.

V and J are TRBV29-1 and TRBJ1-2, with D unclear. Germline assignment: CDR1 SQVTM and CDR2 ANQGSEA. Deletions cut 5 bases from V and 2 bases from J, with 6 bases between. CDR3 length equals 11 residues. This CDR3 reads CSVTENYGYTF. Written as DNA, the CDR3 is TGCAGCGTTACGGAAAACTATGGCTACACCTTC.

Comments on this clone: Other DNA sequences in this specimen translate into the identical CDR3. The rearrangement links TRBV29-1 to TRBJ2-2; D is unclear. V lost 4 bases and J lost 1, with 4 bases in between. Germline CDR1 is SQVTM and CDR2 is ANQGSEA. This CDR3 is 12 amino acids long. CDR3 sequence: CSVVGNTGELFF. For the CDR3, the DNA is TGCAGCGTTGTGGGGAACACCGGGGAGCTGTTTTTT.

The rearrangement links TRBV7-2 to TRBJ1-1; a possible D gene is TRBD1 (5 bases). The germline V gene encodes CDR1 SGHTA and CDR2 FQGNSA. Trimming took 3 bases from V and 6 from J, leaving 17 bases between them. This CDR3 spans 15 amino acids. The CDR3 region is CASSLGESGSSEAFF. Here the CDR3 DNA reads TGTGCCAGCAGCTTGGGGGAGAGTGGGTCCTCTGAAGCTTTCTTT.

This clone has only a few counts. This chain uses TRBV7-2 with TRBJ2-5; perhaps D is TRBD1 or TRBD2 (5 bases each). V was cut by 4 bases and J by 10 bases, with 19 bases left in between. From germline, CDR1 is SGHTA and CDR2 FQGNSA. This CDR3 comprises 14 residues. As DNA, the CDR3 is TGTGCCAGCAGCTCCCGGGACCATTCAAGGGTCCAGTACTTC. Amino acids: CASSSRDHSRVQYF.

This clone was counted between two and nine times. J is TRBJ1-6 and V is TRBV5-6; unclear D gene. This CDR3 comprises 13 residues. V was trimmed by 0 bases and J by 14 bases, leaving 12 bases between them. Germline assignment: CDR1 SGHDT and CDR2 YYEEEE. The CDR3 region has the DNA TGTGCCAGCAGCTTGGAAGGCCGCCGGGCCCTCCACTTT. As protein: CASSLEGRRALHF.

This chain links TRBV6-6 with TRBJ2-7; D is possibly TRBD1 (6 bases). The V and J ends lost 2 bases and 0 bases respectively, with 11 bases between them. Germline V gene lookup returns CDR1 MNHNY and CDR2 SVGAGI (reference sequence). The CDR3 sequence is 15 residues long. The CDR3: CASSYPGASSYEQYF. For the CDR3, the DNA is TGTGCCAGCAGTTACCCAGGGGCTAGCTCCTACGAGCAGTACTTC.